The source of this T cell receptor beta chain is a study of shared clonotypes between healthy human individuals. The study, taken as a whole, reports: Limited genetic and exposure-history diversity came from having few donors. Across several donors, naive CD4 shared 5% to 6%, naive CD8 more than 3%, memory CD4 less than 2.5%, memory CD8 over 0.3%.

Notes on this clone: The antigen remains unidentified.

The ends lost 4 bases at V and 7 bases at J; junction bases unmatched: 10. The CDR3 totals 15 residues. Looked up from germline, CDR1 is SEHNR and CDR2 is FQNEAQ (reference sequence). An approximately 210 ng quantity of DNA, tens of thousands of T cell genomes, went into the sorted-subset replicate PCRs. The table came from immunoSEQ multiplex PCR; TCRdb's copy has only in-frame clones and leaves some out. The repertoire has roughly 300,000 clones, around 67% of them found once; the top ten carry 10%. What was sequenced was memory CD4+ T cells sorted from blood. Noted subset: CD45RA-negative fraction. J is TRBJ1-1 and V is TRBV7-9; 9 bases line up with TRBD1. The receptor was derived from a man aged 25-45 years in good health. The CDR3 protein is CASSWETGTGNEAFF. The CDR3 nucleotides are TGTGCCAGCAGCTGGGAAACCGGGACAGGGAATGAAGCTTTCTTT.